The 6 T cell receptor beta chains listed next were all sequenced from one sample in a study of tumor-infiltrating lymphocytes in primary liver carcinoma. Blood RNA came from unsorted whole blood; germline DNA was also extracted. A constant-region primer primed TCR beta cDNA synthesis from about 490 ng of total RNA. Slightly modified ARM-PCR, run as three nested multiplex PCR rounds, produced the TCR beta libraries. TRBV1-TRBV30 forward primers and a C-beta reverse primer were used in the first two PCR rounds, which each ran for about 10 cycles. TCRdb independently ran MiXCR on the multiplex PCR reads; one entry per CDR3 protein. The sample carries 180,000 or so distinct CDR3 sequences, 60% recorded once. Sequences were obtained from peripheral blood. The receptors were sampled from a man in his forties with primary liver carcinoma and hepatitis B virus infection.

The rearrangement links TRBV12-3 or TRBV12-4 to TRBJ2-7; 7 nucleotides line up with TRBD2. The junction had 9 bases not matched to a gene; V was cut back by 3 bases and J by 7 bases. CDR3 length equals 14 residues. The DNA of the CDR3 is TGTGCCAGCAGTTTCTCTGGGCTAGCGGCGGAGCAGTACTTC. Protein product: CASSFSGLAAEQYF.

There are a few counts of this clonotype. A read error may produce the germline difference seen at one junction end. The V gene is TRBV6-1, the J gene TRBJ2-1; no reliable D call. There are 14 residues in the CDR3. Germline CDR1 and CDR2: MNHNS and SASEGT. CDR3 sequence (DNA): TGTGCCAGCAGTGAAGCACAGATCCTCAATGAGGAGTTCTTC. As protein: CASSEAQILNEEFF.

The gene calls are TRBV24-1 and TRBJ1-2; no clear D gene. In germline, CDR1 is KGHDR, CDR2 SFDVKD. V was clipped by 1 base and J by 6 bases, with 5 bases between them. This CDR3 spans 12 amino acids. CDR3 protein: CATSDFVNGYTF. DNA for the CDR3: TGTGCCACCAGTGATTTTGTGAATGGCTACACCTTC.

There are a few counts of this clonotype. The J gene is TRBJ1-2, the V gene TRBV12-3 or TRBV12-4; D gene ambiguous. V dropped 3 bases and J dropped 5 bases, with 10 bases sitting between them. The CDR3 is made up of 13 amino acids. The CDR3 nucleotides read TGTGCCAGCAGTTTGCAGGCGGGGTATGGCTACACCTTC. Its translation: CASSLQAGYGYTF.

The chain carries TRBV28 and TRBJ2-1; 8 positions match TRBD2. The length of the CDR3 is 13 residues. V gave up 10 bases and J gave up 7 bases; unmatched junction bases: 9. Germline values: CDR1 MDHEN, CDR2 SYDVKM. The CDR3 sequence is CAIGLAGLNEQFF. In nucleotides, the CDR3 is TGTGCCATCGGATTAGCGGGACTGAATGAGCAGTTCTTC.

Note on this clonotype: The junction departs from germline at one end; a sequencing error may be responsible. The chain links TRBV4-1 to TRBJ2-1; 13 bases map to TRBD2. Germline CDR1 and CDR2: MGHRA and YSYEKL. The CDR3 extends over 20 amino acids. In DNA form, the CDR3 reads TGCGCCAGCTGCCAAGATCTGACTAGCGGGAGGCGGAGCTCCTACAATGAGCAGTTCTTC. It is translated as CASCQDLTSGRRSSYNEQFF.